This section outlines one T cell receptor beta chain sequence together with its context. Its antigen is still unknown. No base quality information exists; no much larger clone differs at one position. The CDR3 starts with the cysteine, ends with the phenylalanine, and has 14 residues. Only CDR3 DNA is held: 42 bases, read in frame from base 1. Sequences LGHDT (CDR1) and YNNKEL (CDR2) are obtained from the germline V gene (reference sequence). The V end loses 1 base and the J end loses 1 base, and a stretch of 7 bases separates them. Library creation used PCR. These reads were obtained on an Illumina HiSeq 2500. To reduce PCR and sequencing biases, unique molecular identifiers were built into the TCR beta cDNA libraries. Roughly 500,000 cDNA molecules were obtained for every 1 to 10 million input T cells, so each molecule roughly corresponded to one T cell. The patient libraries were prepared and sequenced using the same protocol as the earlier healthy control dataset. Within a given batch, samples were prepared together, multiplexed and sequenced on the same HiSeq lane. In the paper's pipeline: MIGEC was used to process the raw barcoded reads, and molecular identifier groups with only a single read were discarded before consensus assembly and CDR3 extraction. VDJtools was used for post-analysis of the clonotype tables, with diversity normalized by down-sampling every dataset to the smallest sample size. To correct batch-related cross-sample contamination, repertoire overlap clustering matched CDR3 amino acid sequences but not nucleotide sequences. The raw public reads went through TCRdb reprocessing: fastp at Q25, MiXCR clone calling, in-frame beta chains kept. Each record represents a unique CDR3 protein, reported with the most common genes and DNA among its rows. TCRdb's processing, not the authors' own work, is the source of the V and J calls. The sample data list about 820,000 distinct CDR3 sequences, and approximately 50% of these were observed just once. The top ten clones comprise approximately 4.3% of the sample.

To demonstrate the VDJtools post-analysis software, TCR beta repertoires were profiled from the peripheral blood of 10 to 15 young patients with multiple sclerosis. Multiple sclerosis patients were children and adolescents aged roughly 6 to 17 years. These data belong to a study of post-analysis software for immune sequencing data (dated by TCRdb to between 2015 and 2017). As for the study more broadly: Recorded disease courses included relapsing-remitting, secondary progressive and progressive-relapsing multiple sclerosis, with some patients lacking subtype annotation. A subset of samples was prepared in parallel using single-end sample barcoding, then pooled and co-amplified after Illumina adapter ligation. Patient repertoires were compared against some twelve previously published healthy control repertoires from donors aged 6 to 25 years. Results and caveats for the whole study, not just this receptor: When samples were clustered directly using the F measure, samples prepared in the same batch co-clustered strongly, which prompted a batch-effect correction. The multiple sclerosis patient group was slightly younger than the control group. Compared with controls, multiple sclerosis patients had significantly lower normalized Chao1 diversity, a finding suggesting substantial peripheral T-cell clonal expansion. Significantly higher frequencies in patients than in controls were found for a handful of TRBV segments, including TRBV5-6, TRBV5-1 and TRBV20-1.

The receptor comes from a girl aged 5 to 17 with multiple sclerosis. The rearrangement joined TRBV3-1 to TRBJ1-1; the D gene cannot be resolved reliably. The source material was blood. The DNA sequence follows: TGTGCCAGCAGCCAAGTGGAGGCGAACACTGAAGCTTTCTTT. It is translated as CASSQVEANTEAFF.